Listed below are T cell receptor beta chains from one sample, sequenced in a study of immune cell composition in non-small cell lung cancer. Sequenced by immunoSEQ multiplex PCR; TCRdb stores in-frame clones only, minus some. The table lists 10,000 or so clones, 76% of them singletons. Sequenced sample: lung tumor tissue. All receptors derive from a human donor with non-small cell lung cancer. Both conserved end residues are trimmed from each CDR3.

v_call	j_call	cdr3_aa
TRBV4-3	TRBJ1-6	ASSQDWGSNSPLH
TRBV4-3	TRBJ2-3	ASSQDTGFRTDTQY
TRBV7-2	TRBJ1-1	ASSRGQGAGEAF
TRBV7-9	TRBJ1-5	ASSSTVQPQH
TRBV28	TRBJ2-2	ASSLGASGYTGELF
TRBV6-4	TRBJ2-7	ASRGTSGGLKGEQY
TRBV4-1	TRBJ1-3	ASSQTGSGNTIY
TRBV29-1	TRBJ2-6	SVEWRQGGSGANVLT
TRBV11-1	TRBJ2-5	ASSFGGTQETQY
TRBV5-4	TRBJ1-2	ASSLARGANYGYT
TRBV6-5	TRBJ1-6	ATRGGAGSPLH
TRBV7-8	TRBJ1-1	ASSPEGSTEAF
TRBV2	TRBJ2-3	ASSPGQGADTQY
TRBV19	TRBJ1-2	ASSLPGQGPYGYT
TRBV28	TRBJ2-1	ASSLPGQANNEQF
TRBV11-2	TRBJ1-6	ASSTTPRGDNSPLH
TRBV4-2	TRBJ2-1	ASSQVQGRKRGEQF
TRBV28	TRBJ1-1	ASGDGPLNTEAF
TRBV2	TRBJ2-3	ASSVSRGTSTDTQY
TRBV4-1	TRBJ1-5	ASSPDRYQPQH
TRBV6-5	TRBJ2-3	ASSRTSTADTQY
TRBV23-1	TRBJ2-1	ASSQLRASSYNEQF
TRBV6-5	TRBJ2-3	ASSSASGSRTDTQY
TRBV4-2	TRBJ2-7	ASSQDGADYEQY
TRBV15	TRBJ1-5	ATTPGHNQPQH
TRBV27	TRBJ2-7	ASSRSGSSYEQY
TRBV28	TRBJ2-5	ATHNGGEETQY
TRBV25-1	TRBJ1-1	ASTPEGYTEAF
TRBV11-2	TRBJ2-2	ASSLVSGVGFKTGELF
TRBV6-6	TRBJ2-5	ASTPRGGEQETQY
TRBV18	TRBJ1-4	ASSHRQNNEKLF
TRBV27	TRBJ2-3	ASSPYTAARDTQY
TRBV6-1	TRBJ1-6	ASSGETGVVGD
TRBV9	TRBJ2-5	ASSVGQRSQETQY
TRBV2	TRBJ2-7	ASSVGSGGAYYEQY
TRBV5-5	TRBJ2-7	ASSMTSGVSYEQY
TRBV4-1	TRBJ2-3	ASSITDTQY
TRBV28	TRBJ2-5	ASSPGQGWETQY
TRBV2	TRBJ1-2	ASSGGANYGYT
TRBV28	TRBJ1-2	ASSSHRGTGGYGYT
TRBV5-4	TRBJ1-2	ASSLVSSYGYT
TRBV2	TRBJ1-5	ASRIDRGKPQH